This is a list of T cell receptor beta chains from one sample in a study of beta chain features in type 1 diabetes. TCRdb's copy holds only in-frame clones and misses some; the assay was immunoSEQ multiplex PCR. There are hundreds of thousands of clones in the sample; over 11% occur only once, and less than 0.04% lies in the top ten. Sequencing used naive CD4+ T cells from blood. Every receptor here comes from a man aged 25 to 40 in good health. CDR3s include the opening cysteine and the closing phenylalanine or tryptophan. D genes are given only for firm matches. Clone sizes are given selectively: once, few, many, or a class where the clone is expanded.

d_call cdr3_length clone_size j_call v_call cdr3_aa cdr3_nt
TRBD2 14 . TRBJ2-1 TRBV19 CASSSTSVGNEQFF TGTGCCAGTAGTAGTACTAGCGTAGGGAATGAGCAGTTCTTC
TRBD2 17 . TRBJ2-1 TRBV7-3 CASSLAGTRKNNNEQFF TGTGCCAGCAGCTTGGCGGGGACTAGGAAAAACAACAATGAGCAGTTCTTC
. 13 few TRBJ2-7 TRBV7-9 CASGGDGRGEQYF TGTGCCAGCGGCGGGGACGGACGAGGCGAGCAGTACTTC
. 18 . TRBJ2-6 TRBV7-9 CASSSGGQTMSGANVLTF TGTGCCAGCAGTTCAGGCGGACAGACTATGTCTGGGGCCAACGTCCTGACTTTC
TRBD1 12 few TRBJ1-5 TRBV19 CASTGTGWPQHF TGTGCCAGTACCGGGACAGGGTGGCCCCAGCATTTT
. 12 once TRBJ2-5 TRBV7-9 CASSRLGETQYF TGTGCCAGCAGCCGCCTGGGGGAGACCCAGTACTTC
. 14 . TRBJ2-7 TRBV6-1 CASRGPGTSYEQYF TGTGCCAGCAGAGGCCCCGGGACGAGCTACGAGCAGTACTTC
. 13 . TRBJ1-1 TRBV18 CASSRTARTEAFF TGTGCCAGCTCAAGGACTGCCAGGACTGAAGCTTTCTTT
TRBD1 15 few TRBJ2-2 TRBV19 CASIRTGIDTGELFF TGTGCCAGTATTCGGACAGGGATAGACACCGGGGAGCTGTTTTTT
. 12 . TRBJ1-2 TRBV30 CAWSVLFGKGTF .
. 13 few TRBJ2-7 TRBV18 CASSSLSSYEQYF TGTGCCAGCTCATCTCTTAGCTCCTACGAGCAGTACTTC
. 16 . TRBJ2-3 TRBV4-3 CASSQGGGTSTDTQYF TGCGCCAGCAGCCAAGGTGGGGGGACTAGCACAGATACGCAGTATTTT
TRBD2 15 few TRBJ2-3 TRBV19 CASSKSGGRADTQYF TGTGCCAGTAGTAAAAGCGGGGGCAGAGCAGATACGCAGTATTTT
. 16 few TRBJ2-1 TRBV5-4 CASSQVGGNSYNEQFF TGTGCCAGCAGCCAAGTAGGCGGGAACTCCTACAATGAGCAGTTCTTC
TRBD1 14 few TRBJ2-1 TRBV9 CASSVGTGVYEQFF TGTGCCAGCAGCGTAGGGACAGGGGTGTATGAGCAGTTCTTC
. 13 few TRBJ2-4 TRBV30 CAWSSIAKNIQYF TGTGCCTGGAGTAGCATAGCCAAAAACATTCAGTACTTC
. 13 . TRBJ1-1 TRBV9 CASSLAVNTEAFF TGTGCCAGCAGCCTTGCAGTTAACACTGAAGCTTTCTTT
. 12 . TRBJ2-7 TRBV5-1 CASSLQGFEQYF TGCGCCAGCAGCTTACAAGGGTTCGAGCAGTACTTC
. 13 few TRBJ2-5 TRBV11-2 CASSLAAPGPQYF TGTGCCAGCAGCTTAGCCGCTCCGGGGCCCCAGTACTTC
. 15 few TRBJ1-2 TRBV7-2 CASSLGPTQDYGYTF TGTGCCAGCAGCCTAGGGCCAACCCAGGACTATGGCTACACCTTC
. 15 . TRBJ2-1 TRBV7-2 CASSFGGLAYNEQFF TGTGCCAGCAGCTTTGGGGGATTAGCCTACAATGAGCAGTTCTTC
. 16 few TRBJ2-5 TRBV14 CASSQARGARLETQYF TGTGCCAGCAGCCAAGCCAGGGGGGCCAGGTTGGAGACCCAGTACTTC
TRBD2 15 few TRBJ2-1 TRBV7-3 CASSPSGATYNEQFF TGTGCCAGCAGCCCTAGCGGGGCCACGTACAATGAGCAGTTCTTC
TRBD1 13 . TRBJ1-2 TRBV19 CASGSGQFYGYTF TGTGCCAGTGGGTCGGGACAGTTCTATGGCTACACCTTC
. 13 . TRBJ1-6 TRBV18 CASSARRGAPLHF TGTGCCAGCTCAGCGAGGCGCGGGGCACCCCTCCACTTT
TRBD1 15 few TRBJ2-3 TRBV15 CATRRTGESTDTQYF TGTGCCACCAGGCGGACAGGGGAGAGCACAGATACGCAGTATTTT
. 15 . TRBJ2-7 TRBV2 CASSRRTDDSYEQYF TGTGCCAGCAGCCGGAGGACAGACGATTCCTACGAGCAGTACTTC
TRBD2 17 many TRBJ2-1 TRBV30 CAWSGVAGDRPYNEQFF TGTGCCTGGAGTGGAGTAGCGGGAGATCGGCCCTACAATGAGCAGTTCTTC
. 11 . TRBJ2-7 TRBV6-5 CASSSPGEQYF TGTGCCAGCAGTTCGCCCGGCGAGCAGTACTTC
TRBD2 17 few TRBJ2-3 TRBV5-6 CASSLYLAGGYTDTQYF TGTGCCAGCAGCTTGTACCTGGCGGGAGGGTACACAGATACGCAGTATTTT
. 13 once TRBJ2-4 TRBV5-1 CASSPGSLTIQYF TGCGCCAGCAGCCCGGGGAGTTTAACCATTCAGTACTTC
. 14 few TRBJ2-5 TRBV15 CATSRDGTRETQYF TGTGCCACCAGCAGAGATGGGACGAGGGAGACCCAGTACTTC
. 13 . TRBJ1-2 TRBV10-3 CAISELAVGGYTF TGTGCCATCAGTGAGTTGGCAGTGGGCGGCTACACCTTC
. 15 few TRBJ2-3 TRBV15 CATSNRGPRTDTQYF TGTGCCACCAGCAACCGGGGCCCCCGCACAGATACGCAGTATTTT
TRBD2 16 few TRBJ2-1 TRBV7-9 CASSAGLAGEFNEQFF TGTGCCAGCAGCGCCGGACTAGCGGGAGAATTTAATGAGCAGTTCTTC
. 14 . TRBJ2-3 TRBV30 CASDRASSTDTQYF TGTGCCAGCGACCGGGCCTCTAGCACAGATACGCAGTATTTT
. 14 many TRBJ2-2 TRBV30 CAWSPGLNTGELFF TGTGCCTGGAGTCCTGGGCTGAACACCGGGGAGCTGTTTTTT
. 14 . TRBJ1-4 TRBV19 CASSPGASNEKLFF TGTGCCAGTAGTCCGGGGGCGTCTAATGAAAAACTGTTTTTT
TRBD2 13 few TRBJ2-7 TRBV14 CASSGTSRYEQYF TGTGCCAGCAGCGGGACTAGCCGTTACGAGCAGTACTTC
. 16 few TRBJ1-1 TRBV30 CAWSISRKQGNTEAFF TGTGCCTGGAGTATATCGAGGAAACAGGGGAACACTGAAGCTTTCTTT
. 11 . TRBJ2-3 TRBV29-1 CSVSVADTQYF TGCAGCGTTTCGGTGGCCGATACGCAGTATTTT
TRBD2 15 . TRBJ2-5 TRBV5-4 CASSPEAGATGTQYF TGTGCCAGCAGCCCGGAAGCGGGGGCCACGGGGACCCAGTACTTC
. 14 few TRBJ2-1 TRBV30 CASSGKGRFNEQFF TGTGCCTCGTCGGGGAAAGGGAGATTTAATGAGCAGTTCTTC
. 16 few TRBJ2-4 TRBV29-1 CSVALPTILAKNIQYF TGCAGCGTTGCTCTTCCGACAATTCTAGCCAAAAACATTCAGTACTTC
TRBD1 14 . TRBJ1-1 TRBV29-1 CSVDKGGVGTEAFF TGCAGCGTGGATAAAGGGGGCGTTGGCACTGAAGCTTTCTTT
TRBD2 17 . TRBJ2-3 TRBV6-1 CASSALAGPTSTDTQYF TGTGCCAGCAGTGCTTTAGCGGGCCCAACTAGCACAGATACGCAGTATTTT
. 13 . TRBJ2-3 TRBV4-3 CASSGTGSDTQYF TGCGCCAGCAGTGGGACTGGATCAGATACGCAGTATTTT
. 15 . TRBJ2-3 TRBV5-4 CASSFGRGYTDTQYF TGTGCCAGCAGCTTCGGCAGGGGCTACACAGATACGCAGTATTTT
TRBD2 15 few TRBJ2-4 TRBV4-2 CASSLELAVKNIQYF TGTGCCAGCAGCCTAGAACTAGCGGTAAAAAACATTCAGTACTTC